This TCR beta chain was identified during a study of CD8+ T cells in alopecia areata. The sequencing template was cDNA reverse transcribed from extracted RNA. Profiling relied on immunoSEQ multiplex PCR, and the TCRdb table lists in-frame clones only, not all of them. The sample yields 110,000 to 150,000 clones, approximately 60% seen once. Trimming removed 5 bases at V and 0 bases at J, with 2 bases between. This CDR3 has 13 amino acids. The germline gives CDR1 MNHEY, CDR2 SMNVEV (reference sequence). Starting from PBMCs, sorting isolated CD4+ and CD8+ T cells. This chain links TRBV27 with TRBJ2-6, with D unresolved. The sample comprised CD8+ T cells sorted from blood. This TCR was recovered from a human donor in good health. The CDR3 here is CASSNSGANVLTF. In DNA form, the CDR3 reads TGTGCCAGCAGTAACTCTGGGGCCAACGTCCTGACTTTC.